By sample share, the clone carrying this T cell receptor beta chain is medium-sized. As yet, its antigen is unknown. Time point: before preoperative PTX-NDP chemotherapy. Preoperative chemotherapy with paclitaxel-nedaplatin was given to patients before surgery. The data derive from a study of esophageal squamous cell carcinoma under preoperative chemotherapy. Study information: Both tumor-infiltrating lymphocytes and peripheral blood T cells were profiled.

The CDR3 contains 14 residues. J gave up 8 bases and V 5 bases, and 10 bases lay outside the gene matches. Per germline, CDR1 SGHAT and CDR2 FQDESV (reference sequence). TCRdb used MiXCR to reprocess the PCR reads, holding one entry per CDR3 protein. The sample contains about 16,000 distinct CDR3 sequences, under 55% of which appear only once. General study results and limits: Post-treatment tumor-infiltrating lymphocytes appeared partly derived from peripheral T cells migrating into the tumor. After paclitaxel-nedaplatin, abundant clones were more likely to contract than amplify.

The TCR was taken from a human donor with esophageal squamous cell carcinoma. The donor label of this sample is uncertain. The specimen was taken from a patient given preoperative chemotherapy. The chain couples TRBV11-1 to TRBJ2-3, with 7 bases matching TRBD1. In DNA, the CDR3 is TGTGCCAGCAGCCCAGGGACAGCTGAAAGTACGCAGTATTTT. It specifies CASSPGTAESTQYF.